This TCR beta chain stems from a study of cytomegalovirus exposure and HLA in healthy donors. The PCR used 60 Vbeta and 13 Jbeta primers. This table comes from immunoSEQ multiplex PCR, and its TCRdb copy is limited to in-frame clones, with some not included. The sample shows under 200,000 clones, more than 80% of them seen only once. V shed 0 bases and J shed 5 bases, with 18 bases lying between them. CDR3 size: 17 residues. The sample comprised PBMCs. The V gene is TRBV5-3, the J gene TRBJ2-1, with a tentative D call TRBD1 (6 bases). TRBV5-3 is an ORF, with its function uncertain. The sequence was obtained from a woman between 50 and 59 years old in good health and CMV-seropositive. CDR3 nucleotides: TGTGCCAGAAGCTTGGAACTACAGGGTGGGATTGACAATGAGCAGTTCTTC. Encoded protein: CARSLELQGGIDNEQFF.